This T cell receptor (beta chain) was documented in a study of blood T cells in healthy people across ages. Per the germline V gene, CDR1 is MNHEY and CDR2 is SVGAGI. CDR3 length: 12 amino acids. The V end lost 8 bases, the J end lost 6 bases, and 11 bases lay between the germline ends. Primers used in a second PCR of roughly 6 to 12 cycles were a sample-barcoded 5' primer and a J-beta primer mix. TCRdb reanalysed the 5' RACE reads using MiXCR and keeps one entry per CDR3 protein. The table lists 800,000 or so distinct CDR3 sequences, 20% to 30% of them singletons. These data are also associated with another study on T cells of mothers and their children.

The receptor was derived from a boy aged 10-17 years in good health. The chain is built from TRBV6-5 and TRBJ2-4; no clear D gene. Sequenced input: blood. This CDR3 reads CASGRTINIQYF. The CDR3 region has the DNA TGTGCCAGCGGACGGACGATAAACATTCAGTACTTC.